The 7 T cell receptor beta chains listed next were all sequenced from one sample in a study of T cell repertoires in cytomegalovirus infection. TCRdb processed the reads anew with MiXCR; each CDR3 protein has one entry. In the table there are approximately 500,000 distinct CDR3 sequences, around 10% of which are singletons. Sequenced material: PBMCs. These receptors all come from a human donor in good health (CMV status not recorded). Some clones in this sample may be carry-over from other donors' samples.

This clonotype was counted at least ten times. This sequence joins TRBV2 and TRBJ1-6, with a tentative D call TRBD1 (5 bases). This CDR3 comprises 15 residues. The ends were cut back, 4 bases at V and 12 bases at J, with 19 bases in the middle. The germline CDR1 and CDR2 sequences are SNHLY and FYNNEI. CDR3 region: CASSAGTLKGGPLHF. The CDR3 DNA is TGTGCCAGCAGTGCCGGGACGCTCAAGGGTGGACCCCTCCACTTT. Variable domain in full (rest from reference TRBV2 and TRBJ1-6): EPEVTQTPSHQVTQMGQEVILRCVPISNHLYFYWYRQILGQKVEFLVSFYNNEISEKSEIFDDQFSVERPDGSNFTLKIRSTKLEDSAMYFCASSAGTLKGGPLHFGNGTRLTVT.

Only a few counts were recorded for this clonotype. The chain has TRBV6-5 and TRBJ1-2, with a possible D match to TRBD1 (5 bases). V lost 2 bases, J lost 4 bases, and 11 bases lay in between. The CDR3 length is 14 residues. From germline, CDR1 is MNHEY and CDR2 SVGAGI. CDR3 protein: CASSYRQGGYGYTF. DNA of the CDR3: TGTGCCAGCAGTTACCGGCAGGGAGGCTATGGCTACACCTTC.

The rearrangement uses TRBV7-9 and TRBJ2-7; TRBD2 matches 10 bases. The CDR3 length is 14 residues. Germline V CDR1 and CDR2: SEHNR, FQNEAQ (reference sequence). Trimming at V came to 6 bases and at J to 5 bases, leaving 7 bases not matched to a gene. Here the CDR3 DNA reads TGTGCCAGCAGTCCATGGACTAGCGGTGACGAGCAGTACTTC. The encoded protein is CASSPWTSGDEQYF.

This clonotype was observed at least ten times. The CDR3 is CSAEGGSGDTQYF. The DNA of the CDR3 is TGCAGCGCCGAAGGGGGGAGTGGGGATACGCAGTATTTT. The chain has TRBV29-1 and TRBJ2-3, with D perhaps assigned TRBD1 or TRBD2 (6 bases each). The germline CDR1 and CDR2 sequences are SQVTM and ANQGSEA. V was cut by 7 bases and J by 6 bases, with 17 bases left in between. The CDR3 length is 13 residues.

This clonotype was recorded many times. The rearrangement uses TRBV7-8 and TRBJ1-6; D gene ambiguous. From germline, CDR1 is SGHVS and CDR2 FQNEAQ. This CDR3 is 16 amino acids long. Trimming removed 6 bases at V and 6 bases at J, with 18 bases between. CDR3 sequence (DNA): TGTGCCAGCAGTCTAACCTCTTCGGGGATTAATTCACCCCTCCACTTT. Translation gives CASSLTSSGINSPLHF.

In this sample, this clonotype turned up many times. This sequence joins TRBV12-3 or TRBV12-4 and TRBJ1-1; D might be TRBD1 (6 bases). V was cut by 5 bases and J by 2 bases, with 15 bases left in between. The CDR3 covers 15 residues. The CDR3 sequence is CASSPSSTGNTEAFF. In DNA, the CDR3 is TGTGCCAGCAGTCCCTCCTCGACAGGCAACACTGAAGCTTTCTTT.

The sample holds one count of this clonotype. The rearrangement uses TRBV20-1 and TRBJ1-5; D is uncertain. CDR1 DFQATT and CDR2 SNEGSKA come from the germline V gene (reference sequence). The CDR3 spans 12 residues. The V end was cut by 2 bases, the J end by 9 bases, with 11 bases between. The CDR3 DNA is TGCAGTGCTAGACAATCGGGAGGGCCCCAGCATTTT. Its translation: CSARQSGGPQHF.